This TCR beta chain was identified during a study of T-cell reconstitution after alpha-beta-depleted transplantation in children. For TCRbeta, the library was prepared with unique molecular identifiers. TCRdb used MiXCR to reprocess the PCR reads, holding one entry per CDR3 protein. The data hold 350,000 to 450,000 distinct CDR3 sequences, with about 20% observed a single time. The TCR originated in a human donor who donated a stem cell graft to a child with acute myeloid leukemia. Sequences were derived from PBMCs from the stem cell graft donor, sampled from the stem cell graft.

The chain's CDR3 is CASSLERNNYGYTF. In DNA, the CDR3 is TGTGCCAGCAGCTTAGAAAGAAATAACTATGGCTACACCTTC. This rearrangement joins TRBV11-3 to TRBJ1-2; D remains ambiguous. Between the trimmed V and J ends, which lost 0 bases and 1 base, there was a span of 6 bases. Germline V lookup: CDR1 SGHNT, CDR2 YENEEA. The CDR3 extends over 14 amino acids.